This is a list of T cell receptor beta chains from one sample in a study of shared clonotypes between healthy human individuals. Method: immunoSEQ multiplex PCR; TCRdb's copy keeps in-frame clones and lacks some. The table has about 1 million clones, approximately 70% seen once; the top ten hold roughly 1.5%. Sequenced: memory CD4+ T cells sorted from blood. The receptors here all came from a man aged 18 to 30 in good health. The CDR3 runs from the conserved cysteine through the conserved F or W. A D gene is named only where the DNA matches it firmly. Not every row has a clone size; where given, it reads once, few, many or a size class.

size,length,D,J,V,CDR3,DNA
few,12,-,TRBJ2-3,TRBV19,CASRASTDTQYF,TGTGCCAGTAGGGCTAGCACAGATACGCAGTATTTT
-,17,-,TRBJ2-4,TRBV21-1,CAGGGLRGLLAKNIQYF,TGTGCCGGGGGGGGATTGCGAGGGCTTCTAGCCAAAAACATTCAGTACTTC
-,15,-,TRBJ2-3,TRBV6-1,CASSHTLDPTDTQYF,TGTGCCAGCAGCCACACCTTGGACCCCACAGATACGCAGTATTTT
few,16,TRBD1,TRBJ1-5,TRBV6-1,CASSVTGTGGNQPQHF,TGTGCCAGCAGTGTCACCGGGACAGGGGGCAATCAGCCCCAGCATTTT
-,11,-,TRBJ2-3,TRBV20-1,CSATPSDTQYF,TGCAGTGCTACCCCCTCAGATACGCAGTATTTT
-,12,-,TRBJ2-5,TRBV6-1,CASSTLAETQYF,TGTGCCAGCAGTACCCTGGCGGAGACCCAGTACTTC
-,15,TRBD2,TRBJ2-3,TRBV7-2,CASSLASGVRDTQYF,TGTGCCAGCAGCTTAGCTAGCGGGGTACGAGATACGCAGTATTTT
-,16,TRBD1,TRBJ1-1,TRBV6-6,CASRPGTALMNTEAFF,TGTGCCAGCAGACCCGGGACAGCCTTAATGAACACTGAAGCTTTCTTT
-,12,-,TRBJ1-2,TRBV28,CASSFRAYGYTF,TGTGCCAGCAGTTTCAGGGCCTATGGCTACACCTTC
-,15,-,TRBJ2-2,TRBV5-1,CASSLSRADTGELFF,TGCGCCAGCAGCTTGTCCAGGGCGGACACCGGGGAGCTGTTTTTT
-,20,TRBD2,TRBJ2-3,TRBV27,CASSLYWGPGGKLSTDTQYF,TGTGCCAGCAGTTTATACTGGGGCCCGGGGGGGAAACTATCCACAGATACGCAGTATTTT
-,13,-,TRBJ2-7,TRBV6-1,CASSLTGSYEQYF,TGTGCCAGCAGTTTAACAGGCTCCTACGAGCAGTACTTC
-,13,TRBD2,TRBJ2-7,TRBV30,CAWRTSGSREQYF,TGTGCCTGGAGAACTAGCGGGTCAAGGGAGCAGTACTTC
-,15,TRBD1,TRBJ1-5,TRBV2,CASSPGGYSNQPQHF,TGTGCCAGCAGCCCAGGGGGTTATAGCAATCAGCCCCAGCATTTT
-,15,TRBD1,TRBJ1-2,TRBV2,CASSERAGGIYGYTF,TGTGCCAGCAGTGAAAGGGCAGGGGGCATCTATGGCTACACCTTC
-,14,TRBD1,TRBJ1-1,TRBV29-1,CSVQIAGGVGEAFF,TGCAGCGTTCAGATTGCAGGGGGGGTGGGTGAAGCTTTCTTT
few,13,TRBD1,TRBJ2-7,TRBV9,CASNRGPMYEQYF,TGTGCCAGCAACAGGGGCCCGATGTACGAGCAGTACTTC
-,14,-,TRBJ1-3,TRBV19,CASGDDISGNTIYF,TGTGCCAGTGGAGATGACATCTCTGGAAACACCATATATTTT
few,13,-,TRBJ2-3,TRBV5-6,CASSFGFTDTQYF,TGTGCCAGCAGCTTCGGATTCACAGATACGCAGTATTTT
-,14,-,TRBJ1-5,TRBV2,CASTGEFSNQPQHF,TGTGCCAGCACTGGAGAGTTTAGCAATCAGCCCCAGCATTTT
few,13,-,TRBJ1-1,TRBV12-5,CASGLFGVGEAFF,TGTGCTAGTGGTTTGTTCGGGGTAGGAGAAGCTTTCTTT
-,14,TRBD1,TRBJ1-1,TRBV9,CASSRKTGGLGAFF,TGTGCCAGCAGCAGAAAGACAGGGGGCTTGGGAGCTTTCTTT
-,15,-,TRBJ1-6,TRBV6-1,CASSELGRVGSPLHF,TGTGCCAGCAGTGAATTGGGCAGGGTTGGATCACCCCTCCACTTT
-,15,TRBD2,TRBJ2-3,TRBV6-1,CASKQNPGGSDTQYF,TGTGCCAGCAAGCAAAATCCGGGAGGGTCGGATACGCAGTATTTT
-,14,TRBD1,TRBJ1-1,TRBV19,CASSSWTGRAEAFF,TGTGCCAGTAGTTCCTGGACAGGGCGCGCTGAAGCTTTCTTT
-,15,TRBD2,TRBJ2-7,TRBV6-6,CASSYPGLVAREQYF,TGTGCCAGCAGTTACCCCGGACTAGTGGCTCGCGAGCAGTACTTC
-,13,-,TRBJ2-5,TRBV9,CASSVGVGETQYF,TGTGCCAGCAGCGTAGGGGTCGGGGAGACCCAGTACTTC
once,13,-,TRBJ2-7,TRBV4-1,CASSLGGGYEQYF,TGCGCCAGCAGCCTTGGTGGCGGCTACGAGCAGTACTTC
-,14,-,TRBJ1-1,TRBV18,CASSPINVDTEAFF,TGTGCCAGCTCACCGATTAATGTGGACACTGAAGCTTTCTTT
-,15,-,TRBJ2-5,TRBV7-9,CASSPGVGARETQYF,TGTGCCAGCAGCCCGGGGGTCGGAGCGCGCGAGACCCAGTACTTC
-,13,-,TRBJ2-5,TRBV6-6,CASSRGLQETQYF,TGTGCCAGCAGCCGAGGACTCCAAGAGACCCAGTACTTC
once,16,-,TRBJ2-1,TRBV5-1,CASRPGSGSSYNEQFF,TGCGCCAGCCGCCCGGGTAGCGGAAGCTCCTACAATGAGCAGTTCTTC
-,16,-,TRBJ1-3,TRBV6-5,CASSYSAGFTGNTIYF,TGTGCCAGCAGTTACTCGGCAGGGTTTACTGGAAACACCATATATTTT
-,15,TRBD1,TRBJ1-4,TRBV6-1,CASVPQGTGSEKLFF,TGTGCCAGCGTACCCCAGGGGACAGGAAGCGAAAAACTGTTTTTT
-,13,-,TRBJ2-3,TRBV29-1,CSIERTGTDTQYF,TGCAGCATTGAGAGGACAGGCACAGATACGCAGTATTTT
few,16,-,TRBJ1-5,TRBV19,CASSARDYGSNQPQHF,TGTGCCAGTAGTGCCCGGGACTACGGAAGCAATCAGCCCCAGCATTTT
-,12,-,TRBJ1-2,TRBV28,CASSYPAGRGTF,TGTGCCAGCAGTTATCCGGCAGGGAGGGGAACCTTC
-,18,TRBD1,TRBJ1-5,TRBV5-6,CASSRRQRQGKSTGPQHF,TGTGCCAGCAGCCGACGCCAGAGACAGGGGAAGTCGACAGGGCCCCAGCATTTT
few,13,-,TRBJ1-2,TRBV27,CASSLSGGYGYTF,TGTGCCAGCAGTTTATCAGGGGGGTATGGCTACACCTTC
-,16,-,TRBJ2-2,TRBV6-5,CASSSPGQDTTGELFF,TGTGCCAGCAGTTCGCCGGGACAAGATACCACCGGGGAGCTGTTTTTT
-,13,-,TRBJ2-7,TRBV5-6,CASSPTENYEQYF,TGTGCCAGCAGTCCGACAGAAAACTACGAGCAGTACTTC
-,17,TRBD2,TRBJ2-7,TRBV11-2,CASSLTSGGQSSYEQYF,TGTGCCAGCAGCTTGACTAGCGGGGGCCAAAGCTCCTACGAGCAGTACTTC